This T cell receptor (beta chain) originates from a study of beta chain features in type 1 diabetes. Study-wide points: Among patients, naive, central memory and Treg TCRB repertoires appeared more similar than among healthy donors. All four CD4+ subsets from Type 1 diabetes patients carried moderately but significantly shorter TCRB CDR3s.

Sorted CD4+ subsets: naive, central memory, regulatory, stem cell-like memory (CD45RO/CCR7/CD25/CD127/CD95/CD27 panel). CDR1 and CDR2 from the germline V gene are SGHTA and FQGNSA. The CDR3 is made up of 13 amino acids. V was trimmed by 3 bases and J by 1 base, leaving 6 bases between them. Reverse transcribing all isolated RNA meant expressed TCRB transcripts were sequenced. Assay used: immunoSEQ multiplex PCR; TCRdb lists only in-frame clones, some missing. This sample has approximately 170,000 clones, with almost 8% found just once. For this clone: What it binds is unknown.

The TCR sequence derives from a man aged 18 to 30 with type 1 diabetes. Source material: central memory CD4+ T cells from blood. This chain links TRBV7-2 with TRBJ1-1; D call uncertain. The CDR3 DNA sequence: TGTGCCAGCAGCTTCGGTAGGAACACTGAAGCTTTCTTT. Residues: CASSFGRNTEAFF.